What follows are 21 T cell receptor beta chains derived from one specimen sequenced in a study of CD8 T cells in Susac syndrome. RNA, at roughly 0.45 to 1 ug, was reverse transcribed with random hexamers. TCRdb reprocessed the immunoSEQ multiplex PCR reads via MiXCR and lists one record per CDR3 protein. The sample comprises some 150,000 distinct CDR3 sequences, approximately 94% of which are singletons, and 0.084% rests with the top ten. The sequencing input was CD4+ T cells from PBMCs. Every receptor here comes from a human donor in good health.

The chain employs TRBV7-7 and TRBJ2-2; D may be TRBD2 (6 bases). The CDR3 sequence is 15 residues long. Per germline, CDR1 SSHAT and CDR2 FNYEAQ (reference sequence). V was shortened by 5 bases and J by 4 bases, with 14 bases between the two germline ends. CDR3 sequence reads: CASSTGTLSTGELFF. CDR3 sequence (DNA): TGTGCCAGCAGCACGGGGACTTTATCCACCGGGGAGCTGTTTTTT.

CDR3 DNA sequence: TGTGCCACCAGCAGAGGATTCTACGAGCAGTACTTC. It encodes CATSRGFYEQYF. The chain carries TRBV15 and TRBJ2-7; D remains ambiguous. Germline V gene data show CDR1 as LNHNV and CDR2 as YYDKDF (reference sequence). The CDR3 is 12 amino acids. V lost 1 base and J lost 3, with 4 bases in between.

V gene TRBV28 combines with J gene TRBJ2-5, with TRBD1 matching over 7 bases. The CDR3 runs 14 residues. V shed 6 bases and J 5 bases; nucleotides not matched to a gene: 9. CDR1 is MDHEN and CDR2 is SYDVKM in the germline V gene. The CDR3 region is CASSLTGWRETQYF. Written as DNA, the CDR3 is TGTGCCAGCAGCTTGACAGGGTGGCGGGAGACCCAGTACTTC.

The chain has TRBV9 and TRBJ2-5, with TRBD2 as a possible D gene (5 bases). V was pared by 0 bases and J by 5 bases, with 8 bases between. Germline V gene sequence: CDR1 SGDLS, CDR2 YYNGEE. This CDR3 has 13 residues. The CDR3 DNA is TGTGCCAGCAGCGTAGCTACGGGGGAGACCCAGTACTTC. It translates to CASSVATGETQYF.

This CDR3 is CASSDLGTGNQPQHF. As DNA, the CDR3 is TGTGCCAGCAGTGATTTGGGGACTGGCAATCAGCCCCAGCATTTT. The gene calls are TRBV2 and TRBJ1-5, with D perhaps matching TRBD1 (5 bases). The CDR3 is made up of 15 amino acids. The V end lost 3 bases, the J end lost 2 bases, and 11 bases lay between the germline ends. In germline, CDR1 is SNHLY, CDR2 FYNNEI.

The V gene is TRBV14, the J gene TRBJ2-4; TRBD1 matches 9 bases. Germline assignment: CDR1 SGHDN and CDR2 FVKESK. The V and J ends lost 1 base and 0 bases, in that order; junction bases with no gene match: 13. The CDR3 is 20 amino acids. The CDR3 bases are TGTGCCAGCAGCCAAGGATCCGGGACAGGGAATGTCCTAGCCAAAAACATTCAGTACTTC. Translating gives CASSQGSGTGNVLAKNIQYF.

V and J are TRBV4-2 and TRBJ1-1, with D possibly TRBD1 on 6 matching bases. Germline V lookup: CDR1 LGHNA, CDR2 YNFKEQ. The CDR3 is made up of 15 amino acids. Deletions cut 0 bases from V and 5 bases from J, with 13 bases between. Here the CDR3 DNA reads TGTGCCAGCAGCCAAGATAGGGCAGGGACAACTGAAGCTTTCTTT. It encodes CASSQDRAGTTEAFF.

The chain couples TRBV13 to TRBJ2-6, with D unresolved. V gave up 5 bases and J gave up 0 bases, with 17 bases separating them. Germline V gene data show CDR1 as PRHDT and CDR2 as FYEKMQ (reference sequence). This CDR3 is built from 18 residues. The CDR3 region is CASSPSGAVHSGANVLTF. In DNA form, the CDR3 reads TGTGCCAGCAGCCCATCAGGTGCAGTACACTCTGGGGCCAACGTCCTGACTTTC.

The gene calls are TRBV30 and TRBJ1-5; tentative D call: TRBD1 (5 bases). CDR1 GTSNPN and CDR2 SVGIG come from the germline V gene (reference sequence). Trimming stripped 0 bases from V and 3 bases from J, with 15 bases between. This CDR3 region has 16 residues. The CDR3 here is CAWSVLGQGNNQPQHF. For the CDR3, the DNA is TGTGCCTGGAGTGTACTAGGGCAGGGAAACAATCAGCCCCAGCATTTT.

This chain joins TRBV29-1 and TRBJ1-2, with D unresolved. Trimming took off 4 bases at V and 4 bases at J, with 7 bases between the two ends. This CDR3 has 11 amino acids. CDR1 is SQVTM and CDR2 is ANQGSEA in the germline V gene. The CDR3 is CSVVGSYGYTF. CDR3 sequence (DNA): TGCAGCGTTGTAGGGAGCTATGGCTACACCTTC.

The chain links TRBV28 to TRBJ2-5, with D uncertain. V lost 5 bases, J lost 7 bases, and 8 bases lay in between. The germline V gene encodes CDR1 MDHEN and CDR2 SYDVKM. This CDR3 is built from 11 residues. In nucleotides, the CDR3 is TGTGCCAGCAGTCTGTCAACGACCCAGTACTTC. Translating gives CASSLSTTQYF.

The chain couples TRBV29-1 to TRBJ1-2; D may be TRBD1 (5 bases). With 1 base removed from V and 4 bases from J, the gap between germline ends came to 10 bases. This CDR3 comprises 13 residues. Germline CDR1 reads SQVTM; CDR2 reads ANQGSEA. The CDR3 loop reads CSVEARGGYGYTF. The DNA of the CDR3 is TGCAGCGTTGAAGCCCGGGGGGGCTATGGCTACACCTTC.

The V and J genes are TRBV30 and TRBJ1-2; D remains ambiguous. In germline, CDR1 is GTSNPN, CDR2 SVGIG (reference sequence). The V end lost 1 base, the J end lost 8 bases, and 20 bases lay between the germline ends. CDR3 length equals 15 residues. The CDR3 region has the DNA TGTGCCTGGAGTGCCTTGACCCTCGGGGTGGGGGGCTACACCTTC. Protein: CAWSALTLGVGGYTF.

The J gene is TRBJ2-2, the V gene TRBV6-1, with TRBD2 identical over 7 bases. V was pared by 5 bases and J by 0 bases, with 9 bases of the junction left unmatched. The length of the CDR3 is 17 residues. Germline V gives CDR1 MNHNS, CDR2 SASEGT. The CDR3 region is CASSPPGLAANTGELFF. The CDR3, as DNA: TGTGCCAGCAGTCCCCCAGGGCTAGCGGCGAACACCGGGGAGCTGTTTTTT.

V usage is TRBV20-1 and J usage is TRBJ2-7; 10 bases line up with TRBD1. With 5 bases clipped from V and 4 bases from J, the junction kept 11 bases outside the gene matches. Germline V gives CDR1 DFQATT, CDR2 SNEGSKA (reference sequence). The CDR3 sequence is 15 residues long. As DNA, the CDR3 is TGCAGTGCTCTCTTACCGGGACAGGGGAGGTACGAGCAGTACTTC. Residues: CSALLPGQGRYEQYF.

This clonotype was observed once. The chain carries TRBV5-1 and TRBJ2-6, with D tentatively TRBD2 (6 bases). Germline V gives CDR1 SGHRS, CDR2 YFSETQ. The CDR3 spans 17 residues. Trimming took 0 bases from V and 0 from J, leaving 10 bases between them. CDR3 region: CASSLAAGPSGANVLTF. Written as DNA, the CDR3 is TGCGCCAGCAGCTTGGCCGCGGGGCCCTCTGGGGCCAACGTCCTGACTTTC.

V gene TRBV6-2 or TRBV6-3 combines with J gene TRBJ2-2, with TRBD2 matching 10 bases. CDR1 MNHEY and CDR2 SVGEGT come from the germline V gene. J lost 7 bases, V lost 8 bases, and 13 bases had no gene match. The CDR3 spans 16 residues. The CDR3 spells CASQRAGGPSDGELFF. The CDR3 DNA is TGTGCCAGCCAGAGAGCGGGAGGGCCTTCTGACGGGGAGCTGTTTTTT.

This chain connects TRBV28 to TRBJ1-1, with D unresolved. This CDR3 has 12 amino acids. Germline V gene data show CDR1 as MDHEN and CDR2 as SYDVKM. Trimming stripped 0 bases from V and 8 bases from J, with 7 bases between. CDR3 sequence (DNA): TGTGCCAGCAGTTTATGGAATCGGGAAGCTTTCTTT. It is translated as CASSLWNREAFF.

J is TRBJ1-5 and V is TRBV7-9, with a tentative D call TRBD1 (6 bases). Germline V lookup: CDR1 SEHNR, CDR2 FQNEAQ (reference sequence). The germline V and J ends were trimmed by 4 bases and 10 bases, with 17 bases remaining between them. CDR3 size: 14 residues. The CDR3 DNA reads as TGTGCCAGCAGCTCTGGACAGTTCGTGCAACCCCAGCATTTT. Its protein is CASSSGQFVQPQHF.

This rearrangement joins TRBV12-3 or TRBV12-4 to TRBJ2-2; no clear D. Trimming took off 5 bases at V and 5 bases at J, with 9 bases between the two ends. The CDR3 loop spans 13 amino acids. CDR3 bases: TGTGCCAGCAGTCCCCGACAAACCGGGGAGCTGTTTTTT. This sequence encodes CASSPRQTGELFF.

CDR3 sequence: CASSPWTVFSGNTIYF. The CDR3 coding sequence is TGTGCCAGCAGCCCCTGGACAGTGTTCTCTGGAAACACCATATATTTT. The J gene is TRBJ1-3, the V gene TRBV12-3 or TRBV12-4; maybe TRBD1 (6 bases). This CDR3 has 16 residues. Trimming stripped 6 bases from V and 0 bases from J, with 15 bases between.